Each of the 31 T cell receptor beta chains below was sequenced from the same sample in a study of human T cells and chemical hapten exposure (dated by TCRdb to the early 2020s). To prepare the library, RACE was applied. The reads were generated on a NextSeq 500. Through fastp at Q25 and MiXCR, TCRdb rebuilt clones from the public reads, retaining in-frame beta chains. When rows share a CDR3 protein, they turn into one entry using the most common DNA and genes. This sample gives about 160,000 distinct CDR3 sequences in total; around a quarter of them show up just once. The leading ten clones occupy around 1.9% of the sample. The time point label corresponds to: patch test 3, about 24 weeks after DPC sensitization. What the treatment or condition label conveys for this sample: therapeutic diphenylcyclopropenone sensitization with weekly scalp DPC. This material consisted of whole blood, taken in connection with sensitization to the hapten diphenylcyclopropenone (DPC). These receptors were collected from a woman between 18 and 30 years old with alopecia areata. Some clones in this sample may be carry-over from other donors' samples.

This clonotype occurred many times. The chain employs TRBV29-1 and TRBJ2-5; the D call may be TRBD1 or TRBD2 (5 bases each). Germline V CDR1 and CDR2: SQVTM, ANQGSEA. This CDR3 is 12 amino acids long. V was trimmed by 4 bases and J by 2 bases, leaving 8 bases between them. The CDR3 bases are TGCAGCGTTGGGGACGCACAAGAGACCCAGTACTTC. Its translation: CSVGDAQETQYF.

Here the CDR3 reads CSATPTGSYEQYF. The CDR3 nucleotides are TGCAGCGCTACGCCGACAGGCTCCTACGAGCAGTACTTC. The chain employs TRBV29-1 and TRBJ2-7, with a possible D match to TRBD1 (6 bases). Per germline, CDR1 SQVTM and CDR2 ANQGSEA. This CDR3 has 13 residues. Trimming removed 7 bases from V and 0 bases from J, with 13 bases in between.

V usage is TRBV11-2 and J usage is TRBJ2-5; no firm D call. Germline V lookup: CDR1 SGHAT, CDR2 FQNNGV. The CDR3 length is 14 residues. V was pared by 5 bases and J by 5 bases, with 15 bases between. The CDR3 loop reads CASSPRRTSETQYF. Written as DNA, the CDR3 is TGTGCCAGCAGCCCCCGGAGAACCTCGGAGACCCAGTACTTC.

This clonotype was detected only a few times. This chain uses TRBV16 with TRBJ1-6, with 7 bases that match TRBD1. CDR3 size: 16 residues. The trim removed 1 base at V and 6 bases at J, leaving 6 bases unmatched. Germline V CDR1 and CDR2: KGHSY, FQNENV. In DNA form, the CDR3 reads TGTGCCAGCAGCCAATACCCGGGACAGTCTAATTCACCCCTCCACTTT. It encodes CASSQYPGQSNSPLHF.

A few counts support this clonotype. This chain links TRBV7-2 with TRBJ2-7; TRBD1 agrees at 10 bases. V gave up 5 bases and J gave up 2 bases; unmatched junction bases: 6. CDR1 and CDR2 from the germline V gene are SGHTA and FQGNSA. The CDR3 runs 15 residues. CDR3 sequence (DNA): TGTGCCAGCAGCCCAGGGGGGACAGGGGCCTACGAGCAGTACTTC. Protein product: CASSPGGTGAYEQYF.

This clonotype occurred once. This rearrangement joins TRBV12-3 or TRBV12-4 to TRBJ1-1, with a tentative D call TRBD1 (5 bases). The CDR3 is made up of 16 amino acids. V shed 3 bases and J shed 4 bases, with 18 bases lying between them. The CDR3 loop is CASSFLMGPVSTEAFF. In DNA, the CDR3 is TGTGCCAGCAGTTTCCTAATGGGACCGGTCAGCACTGAAGCTTTCTTT.

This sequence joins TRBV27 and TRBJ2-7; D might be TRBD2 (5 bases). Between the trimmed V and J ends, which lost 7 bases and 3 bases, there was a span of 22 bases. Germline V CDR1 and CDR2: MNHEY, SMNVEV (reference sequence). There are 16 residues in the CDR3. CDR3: CASTPTRSRAGYEQYF. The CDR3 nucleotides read TGTGCCAGCACTCCCACCCGAAGCCGGGCGGGCTACGAGCAGTACTTC.

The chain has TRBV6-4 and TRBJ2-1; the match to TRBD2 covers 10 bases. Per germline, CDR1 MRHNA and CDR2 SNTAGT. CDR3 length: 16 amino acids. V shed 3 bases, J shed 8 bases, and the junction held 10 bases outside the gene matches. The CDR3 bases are TGTGCCAGCAGTGAAAGGCCTAGCGGGAGACGGGATGAGCAGTTCTTC. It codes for CASSERPSGRRDEQFF.

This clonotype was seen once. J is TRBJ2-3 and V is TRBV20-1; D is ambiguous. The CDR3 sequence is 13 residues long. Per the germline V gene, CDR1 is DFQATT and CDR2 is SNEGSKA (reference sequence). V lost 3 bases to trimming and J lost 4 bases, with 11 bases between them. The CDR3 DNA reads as TGCAGTGCTAGTGATCCGCCCTCAGATACGCAGTATTTT. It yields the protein CSASDPPSDTQYF.

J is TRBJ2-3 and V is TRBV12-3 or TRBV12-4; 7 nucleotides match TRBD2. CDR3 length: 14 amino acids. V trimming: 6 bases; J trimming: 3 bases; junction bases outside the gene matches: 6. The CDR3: CASREAGATDTQYF. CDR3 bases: TGTGCCAGCAGGGAGGCGGGAGCGACAGATACGCAGTATTTT.

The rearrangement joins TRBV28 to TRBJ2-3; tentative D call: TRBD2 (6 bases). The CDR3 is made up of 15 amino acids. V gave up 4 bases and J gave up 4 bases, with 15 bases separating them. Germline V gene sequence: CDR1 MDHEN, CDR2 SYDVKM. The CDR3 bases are TGTGCCAGCAGTTCCGGGGGTTCAGGATCAGATACGCAGTATTTT. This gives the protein CASSSGGSGSDTQYF.

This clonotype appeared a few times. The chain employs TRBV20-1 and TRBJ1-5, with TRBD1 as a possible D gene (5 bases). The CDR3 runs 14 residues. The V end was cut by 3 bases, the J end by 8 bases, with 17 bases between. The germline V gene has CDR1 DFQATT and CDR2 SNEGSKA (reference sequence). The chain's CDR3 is CSARHPGNPEPQHF. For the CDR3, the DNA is TGCAGTGCTAGGCACCCAGGGAATCCGGAGCCCCAGCATTTT.

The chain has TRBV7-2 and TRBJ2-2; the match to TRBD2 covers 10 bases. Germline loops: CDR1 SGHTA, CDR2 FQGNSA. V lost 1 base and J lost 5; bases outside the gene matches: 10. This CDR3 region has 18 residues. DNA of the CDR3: TGTGCCAGCAGCTTAGGGGTTCTAGCGGGAGCGGGGACCGGGGAGCTGTTTTTT. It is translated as CASSLGVLAGAGTGELFF.

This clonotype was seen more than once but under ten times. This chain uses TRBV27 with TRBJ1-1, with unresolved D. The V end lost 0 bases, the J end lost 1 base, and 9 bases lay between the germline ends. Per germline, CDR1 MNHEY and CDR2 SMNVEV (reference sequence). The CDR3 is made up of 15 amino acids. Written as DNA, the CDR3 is TGTGCCAGCAGTTTATCAGGCGGAGCGAACACTGAAGCTTTCTTT. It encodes CASSLSGGANTEAFF.

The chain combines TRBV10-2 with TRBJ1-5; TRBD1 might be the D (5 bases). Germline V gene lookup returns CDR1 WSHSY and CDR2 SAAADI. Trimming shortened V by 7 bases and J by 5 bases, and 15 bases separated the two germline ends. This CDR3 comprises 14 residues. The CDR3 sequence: CASIVRVGDQPQHF. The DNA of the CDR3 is TGCGCCAGCATCGTCAGGGTAGGGGATCAGCCCCAGCATTTT.

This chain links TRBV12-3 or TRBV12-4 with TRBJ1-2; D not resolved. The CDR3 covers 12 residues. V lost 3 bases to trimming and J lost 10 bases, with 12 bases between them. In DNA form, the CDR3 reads TGTGCCAGCAGTTTTTATCCCGGGGACTACACCTTC. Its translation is CASSFYPGDYTF.

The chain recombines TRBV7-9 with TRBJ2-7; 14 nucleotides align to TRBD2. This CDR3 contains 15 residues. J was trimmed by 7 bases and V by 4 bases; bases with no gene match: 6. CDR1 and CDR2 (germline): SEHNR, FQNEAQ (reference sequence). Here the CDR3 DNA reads TGTGCCAGCAGCTCCGGACTAGCGGGAGGTCAGGAGCAGTACTTC. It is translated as CASSSGLAGGQEQYF.

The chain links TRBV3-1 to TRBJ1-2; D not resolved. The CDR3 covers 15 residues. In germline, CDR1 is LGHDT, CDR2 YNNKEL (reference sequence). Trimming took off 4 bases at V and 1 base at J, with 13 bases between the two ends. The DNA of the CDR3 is TGTGCCAGCAGCCCGGGAGCCGGGGTTAACTATGGCTACACCTTC. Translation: CASSPGAGVNYGYTF.

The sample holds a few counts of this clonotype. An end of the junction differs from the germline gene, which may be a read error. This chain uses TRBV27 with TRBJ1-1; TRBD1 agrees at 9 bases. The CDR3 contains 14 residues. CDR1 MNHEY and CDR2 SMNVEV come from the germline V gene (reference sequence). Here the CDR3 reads CASSRSGTGPPAAF. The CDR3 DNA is TGTGCCAGCAGTCGTTCCGGGACAGGGCCCCCCGCGGCTTTT.

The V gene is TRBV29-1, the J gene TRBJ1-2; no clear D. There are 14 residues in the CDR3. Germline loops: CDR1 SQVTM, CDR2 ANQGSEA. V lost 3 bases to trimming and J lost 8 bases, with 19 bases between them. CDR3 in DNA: TGCAGCGTTGAGGTCCCAGGACGAGCGGAGGGCTACACCTTC. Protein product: CSVEVPGRAEGYTF.

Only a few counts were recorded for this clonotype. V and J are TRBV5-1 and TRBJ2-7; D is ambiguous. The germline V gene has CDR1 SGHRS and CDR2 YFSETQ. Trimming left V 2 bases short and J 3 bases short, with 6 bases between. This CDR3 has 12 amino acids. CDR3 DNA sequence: TGCGCCAGCAGCTTCAATTTCTACGAGCAGTACTTC. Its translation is CASSFNFYEQYF.

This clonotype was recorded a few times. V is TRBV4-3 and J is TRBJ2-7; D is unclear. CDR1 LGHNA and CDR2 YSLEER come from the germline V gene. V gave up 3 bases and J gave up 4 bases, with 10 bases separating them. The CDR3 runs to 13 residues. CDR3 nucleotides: TGCGCCAGCAGCCACCACGTTCGGTACGAGCAGTACTTC. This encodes CASSHHVRYEQYF.

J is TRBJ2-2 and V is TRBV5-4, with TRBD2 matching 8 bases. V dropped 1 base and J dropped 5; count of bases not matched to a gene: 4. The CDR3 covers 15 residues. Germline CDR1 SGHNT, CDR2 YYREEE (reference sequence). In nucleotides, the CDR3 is TGTGCCAGCAGCTTGCCGGCGGGGGGAACCGGGGAGCTGTTTTTT. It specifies CASSLPAGGTGELFF.

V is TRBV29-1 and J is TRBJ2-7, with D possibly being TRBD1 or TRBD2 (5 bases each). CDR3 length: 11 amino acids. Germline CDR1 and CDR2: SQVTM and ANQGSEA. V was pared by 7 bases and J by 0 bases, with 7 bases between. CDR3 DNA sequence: TGCAGCGGGGGGTCCTCCTACGAGCAGTACTTC. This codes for CSGGSSYEQYF.

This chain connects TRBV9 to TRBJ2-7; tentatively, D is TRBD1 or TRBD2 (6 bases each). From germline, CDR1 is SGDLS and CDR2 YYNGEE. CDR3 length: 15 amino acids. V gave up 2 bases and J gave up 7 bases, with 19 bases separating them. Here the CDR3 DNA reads TGTGCCAGCAGCGTGGAGGGTAAGCTAGGGGGAGAGCAGTACTTC. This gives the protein CASSVEGKLGGEQYF.

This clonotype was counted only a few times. The CDR3, as DNA: TGCGCCAGCAGCACAGGGGTGAACACTGAAGCTTTCTTT. It codes for CASSTGVNTEAFF. The J gene is TRBJ1-1, the V gene TRBV4-1, with 7 positions matching TRBD1. Germline V gene data show CDR1 as MGHRA and CDR2 as YSYEKL. Losses at the gene ends were 5 bases for V and 0 bases for J; bases not matched to a gene: 0. The length of the CDR3 is 13 residues.

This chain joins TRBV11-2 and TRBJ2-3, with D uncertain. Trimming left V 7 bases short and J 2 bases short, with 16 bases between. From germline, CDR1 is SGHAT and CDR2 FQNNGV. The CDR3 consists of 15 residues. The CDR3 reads CASTQWSYATDTQYF. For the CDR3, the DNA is TGTGCCAGCACCCAATGGAGTTATGCCACAGATACGCAGTATTTT.

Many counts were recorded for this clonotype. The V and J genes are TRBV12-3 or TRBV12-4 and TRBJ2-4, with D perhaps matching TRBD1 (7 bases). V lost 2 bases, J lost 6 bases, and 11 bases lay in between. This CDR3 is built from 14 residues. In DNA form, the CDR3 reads TGTGCCAGCAGTTTACAGGGGGGCGGAAACATTCAGTACTTC. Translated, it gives CASSLQGGGNIQYF.

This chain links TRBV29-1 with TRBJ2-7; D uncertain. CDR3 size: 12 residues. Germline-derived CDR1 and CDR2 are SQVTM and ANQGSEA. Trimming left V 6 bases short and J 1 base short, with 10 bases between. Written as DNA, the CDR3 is TGCAGCGTCGGCATGGGGTCCTACGAGCAGTACTTC. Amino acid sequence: CSVGMGSYEQYF.

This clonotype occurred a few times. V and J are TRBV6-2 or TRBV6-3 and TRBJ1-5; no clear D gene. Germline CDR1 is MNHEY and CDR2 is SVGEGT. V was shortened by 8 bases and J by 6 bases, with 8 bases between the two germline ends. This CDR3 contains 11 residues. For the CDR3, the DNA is TGTGCCAGCGGGAGGGTTCAGCCCCAGCATTTT. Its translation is CASGRVQPQHF.

CDR3 amino acids: CASSLGLHTMHGYTF. CDR3 nucleotides: TGTGCCAGCAGCTTAGGTTTGCACACTATGCATGGCTACACCTTC. The chain couples TRBV11-2 to TRBJ1-2, with D hard to call. Trimming pared 1 base from V and 6 bases from J, leaving 15 bases between. The CDR3 length is 15 residues. Germline CDR1 and CDR2: SGHAT and FQNNGV.